These 14 T cell receptor beta chains originate from one sample sequenced in a study of siplizumab effects on memory and regulatory T cells. Measured with immunoSEQ multiplex PCR; TCRdb has only the in-frame clones, and not every one. The data hold 56,000 or so clones, with less than 98% observed a single time. The sample consisted of naive CD8+ T cells sorted from blood. These receptors were obtained from a human donor in good health.

V gene TRBV25-1 combines with J gene TRBJ2-5, with D perhaps given as TRBD1 or TRBD2 (5 bases each). In germline, CDR1 is MGHDK, CDR2 SYGVNS. The V end lost 7 bases, the J end lost 1 base, and 10 bases lay between the germline ends. The CDR3 loop spans 13 amino acids. In DNA, the CDR3 is TGTGCCAGCAACCGAGGGGCCCAAGAGACCCAGTACTTC. Residues: CASNRGAQETQYF.

This clone was found once. The V call is TRBV5-8, the J call TRBJ1-5, with D tentatively TRBD1 (5 bases). Germline V gene sequence: CDR1 SGHTS, CDR2 YDEGEE. V lost 1 base and J 5 bases, leaving 13 bases between the germline ends. This CDR3 has 15 residues. The CDR3 DNA reads as TGTGCCAGCAGCTTGAGTCCCAGGGCTGATCAGCCCCAGCATTTT. Amino acids: CASSLSPRADQPQHF.

The V gene is TRBV4-1, the J gene TRBJ2-3; 9 bases line up with TRBD2. The CDR3 loop spans 16 amino acids. V gave up 3 bases and J gave up 1 base; unmatched junction bases: 5. Germline CDR1 MGHRA, CDR2 YSYEKL. CDR3 DNA: TGCGCCAGCAGCCAGAACCCTAGCGGGGGCACAGATACGCAGTATTTT. It yields the protein CASSQNPSGGTDTQYF.

The chain links TRBV5-1 to TRBJ2-7, with 12 bases identical to TRBD2. The germline V gene encodes CDR1 SGHRS and CDR2 YFSETQ. With 0 bases clipped from V and 5 bases from J, the junction kept 0 bases outside the gene matches. This CDR3 is 14 amino acids long. The CDR3 DNA reads TGCGCCAGCAGCTTGGGACTAGCGGGAGACGAGCAGTACTTC. This gives the protein CASSLGLAGDEQYF.

A word on this clone: Other DNA sequences in this specimen translate into the identical CDR3. The chain combines TRBV5-1 with TRBJ1-3; D is possibly TRBD1 (5 bases). CDR1 is SGHRS, CDR2 YFSETQ, per germline. V was cut by 0 bases and J by 1 base, with 5 bases left in between. There are 14 residues in the CDR3. The CDR3 DNA reads as TGCGCCAGCAGCTTGGGGGGGTCTGGAAACACCATATATTTT. It translates to CASSLGGSGNTIYF.

The rearrangement joins TRBV15 to TRBJ2-7, with a possible D match to TRBD2 (7 bases). This CDR3 region has 15 residues. V shed 0 bases and J shed 4 bases, with 13 bases lying between them. Germline V gives CDR1 LNHNV, CDR2 YYDKDF (reference sequence). Written as DNA, the CDR3 is TGTGCCACCAGCAGAGAGGGACTAAGGGGGTACGAGCAGTACTTC. Amino acid sequence: CATSREGLRGYEQYF.

This chain joins TRBV6-6 and TRBJ2-1; 8 bases are shared with TRBD2. The CDR3 runs to 12 residues. Germline loops: CDR1 MNHNY, CDR2 SVGAGI (reference sequence). With 7 bases clipped from V and 10 bases from J, the junction kept 6 bases outside the gene matches. The CDR3 DNA sequence: TGTGCCAGCACCCGAGCGGGAGAGGAGCAGTTCTTC. This translates into CASTRAGEEQFF.

V usage is TRBV7-9 and J usage is TRBJ2-7; 12 bases align to TRBD1. The CDR3 runs to 16 residues. Germline V lookup: CDR1 SEHNR, CDR2 FQNEAQ (reference sequence). V shed 5 bases and J 7 bases; nucleotides not matched to a gene: 12. The CDR3 protein is CASSPVSGQGAREQYF. CDR3 nucleotide sequence: TGTGCCAGCAGCCCGGTCTCGGGACAGGGGGCGCGTGAGCAGTACTTC.

The chain joins TRBV19 to TRBJ2-7; D is unresolved. This CDR3 has 12 amino acids. The germline V gene has CDR1 LNHDA and CDR2 SQIVND (reference sequence). The V end was cut by 2 bases, the J end by 6 bases, with 8 bases between. The CDR3 DNA reads as TGTGCCAGTAGTATAAAGGGTAGCGAGCAGTACTTC. Translating it yields CASSIKGSEQYF. Variable domain in full (rest from reference TRBV19 and TRBJ2-7): DGGITQSPKYLFRKEGQNVTLSCEQNLNHDAMYWYRQDPGQGLRLIYYSQIVNDFQKGDIAEGYSVSREKKESFPLTVTSAQKNPTAFYLCASSIKGSEQYFGPGTRLTVT.

V and J are TRBV6-6 and TRBJ2-7; D is perhaps TRBD2 (5 bases). This CDR3 has 15 residues. Germline V gene sequence: CDR1 MNHNY, CDR2 SVGAGI (reference sequence). Trimming pared 0 bases from V and 0 bases from J, leaving 9 bases between. For the CDR3, the DNA is TGTGCCAGCAGTTACTCTAAGACTACCTCCTACGAGCAGTACTTC. Its translation is CASSYSKTTSYEQYF.

The CDR3: CASSELLAGWEREQYF. CDR3 coding DNA: TGTGCCAGCAGTGAATTGCTAGCGGGATGGGAAAGGGAGCAGTACTTC. The chain couples TRBV2 to TRBJ2-7; 9 nucleotides line up with TRBD2. This CDR3 comprises 16 residues. V lost 2 bases to trimming and J lost 7 bases; unmatched junction nucleotides: 12. Germline CDR1 and CDR2: SNHLY and FYNNEI.

This sequence joins TRBV15 and TRBJ2-3; 11 nucleotides agree with TRBD2. The ends lost 5 bases at V and 5 bases at J; junction bases unmatched: 6. Germline V lookup: CDR1 LNHNV, CDR2 YYDKDF (reference sequence). The CDR3 has 15 amino acids. CDR3 protein: CATSAGLAGGDTQYF. The CDR3 bases are TGTGCCACCAGCGCCGGACTAGCGGGTGGAGATACGCAGTATTTT.

The J gene is TRBJ2-3, the V gene TRBV11-2; D gene ambiguous. V was cut by 5 bases and J by 0 bases, with 12 bases left in between. CDR3 length: 15 amino acids. Per the germline V gene, CDR1 is SGHAT and CDR2 is FQNNGV. The CDR3 nucleotides are TGTGCCAGCAGCCCCGGCAAAGTTAGCACAGATACGCAGTATTTT. Its protein product is CASSPGKVSTDTQYF.

Here the CDR3 DNA reads TGTGCCAGCAGTTTATCAGGGGGGTATGGCTACACCTTC. Its protein is CASSLSGGYGYTF. This rearrangement joins TRBV27 to TRBJ1-2, with D possibly being TRBD1 (6 bases). The ends were cut back, 0 bases at V and 5 bases at J, with 7 bases in the middle. CDR1 is MNHEY, CDR2 SMNVEV, per germline (reference sequence). The CDR3 extends over 13 amino acids.